This is a list of T cell receptor beta chains from one sample in a study of blood T cell repertoires in COVID-19. Only in-frame clones appear in the TCRdb table, and some are missing; sequencing was by immunoSEQ multiplex PCR. The sample has fewer than 700,000 clones, 85% to 90% seen once. Sequenced material: peripheral blood. Source of these receptors: a woman between 45 and 60 years old with COVID-19, enrolled during active disease. Both conserved end residues are part of each CDR3. The order of the fields is J gene, clone size, V gene, D gene, CDR3 protein, CDR3 DNA. D genes are given only for firm matches. Clone size appears in some rows only: once, few, many, or a class for an expanded clone.

J gene: TRBJ2-7; clone size: .; V gene: TRBV20-1; D gene: .; CDR3 protein: CSGGSSYEQYF; CDR3 DNA: TGCAGTGGCGGCAGCTCCTACGAGCAGTACTTC
J gene: TRBJ2-5; clone size: .; V gene: TRBV2; D gene: .; CDR3 protein: CASSPLKQETQYF; CDR3 DNA: TGTGCCAGCAGTCCCCTTAAACAAGAGACCCAGTACTTC
J gene: TRBJ2-2; clone size: .; V gene: TRBV7-2; D gene: .; CDR3 protein: CASSFQQAGELFF; CDR3 DNA: TGTGCCAGCAGCTTCCAGCAGGCCGGGGAGCTGTTTTTT
J gene: TRBJ1-3; clone size: .; V gene: TRBV3-1/TRBV3-2; D gene: .; CDR3 protein: CASSLREAGNTIYF; CDR3 DNA: TGTGCCAGCAGCCTAAGGGAGGCTGGAAACACCATATATTTT
J gene: TRBJ2-2; clone size: .; V gene: TRBV5-1; D gene: TRBD2; CDR3 protein: CASSSGAGDTGELFF; CDR3 DNA: TGCGCCAGCTCCAGCGGAGCGGGGGACACCGGGGAGCTGTTTTTT
J gene: TRBJ1-1; clone size: .; V gene: TRBV4-1; D gene: .; CDR3 protein: CASSPVLAGGYAFF; CDR3 DNA: TGCGCCAGCAGTCCGGTCCTGGCGGGGGGGTACGCTTTCTTT
J gene: TRBJ2-1; clone size: .; V gene: TRBV11-1; D gene: TRBD2; CDR3 protein: CASSLERLAGGDEQFF; CDR3 DNA: TGTGCCAGCAGCTTAGAGAGGCTAGCGGGGGGCGATGAGCAGTTCTTC
J gene: TRBJ1-1; clone size: .; V gene: TRBV19; D gene: TRBD1; CDR3 protein: CASTAPGQRNTEAFF; CDR3 DNA: TGTGCCAGTACCGCACCGGGACAGCGGAACACTGAAGCTTTCTTT
J gene: TRBJ1-1; clone size: .; V gene: TRBV30; D gene: TRBD1; CDR3 protein: CAWSVLGTDVNTEAFF; CDR3 DNA: TGTGCCTGGAGTGTACTCGGGACAGACGTGAACACTGAAGCTTTCTTT
J gene: TRBJ1-6; clone size: .; V gene: TRBV27; D gene: TRBD1; CDR3 protein: CASSQRGTDGGSPLHF; CDR3 DNA: TGTGCCAGCAGCCAAAGGGGGACAGACGGAGGTTCACCCCTCCACTTT
J gene: TRBJ1-4; clone size: .; V gene: TRBV12-3/TRBV12-4; D gene: .; CDR3 protein: CASSEGSGEKLFF; CDR3 DNA: TGTGCCAGCAGTGAGGGTTCAGGTGAAAAACTGTTTTTT
J gene: TRBJ2-1; clone size: .; V gene: TRBV18; D gene: TRBD2; CDR3 protein: CASSPKLAGESSNEQFF; CDR3 DNA: TGTGCCAGCTCACCTAAACTAGCGGGGGAAAGCTCGAATGAGCAGTTCTTC
J gene: TRBJ2-6; clone size: .; V gene: TRBV19; D gene: .; CDR3 protein: CASSMKAGGYSGANVLTF; CDR3 DNA: TGTGCCAGTAGTATGAAAGCAGGGGGGTACTCTGGGGCCAACGTCCTGACTTTC
J gene: TRBJ1-4; clone size: .; V gene: TRBV3-1/TRBV3-2; D gene: .; CDR3 protein: CASSPQGSSTNEKLFF; CDR3 DNA: TGTGCCAGCAGCCCACAGGGTTCTTCGACTAATGAAAAACTGTTTTTT
J gene: TRBJ1-4; clone size: .; V gene: TRBV9; D gene: .; CDR3 protein: CASSVGSLMRAGVNEKLFF; CDR3 DNA: TGTGCCAGCAGCGTAGGATCCCTCATGAGGGCAGGGGTTAATGAAAAACTGTTTTTT
J gene: TRBJ1-1; clone size: .; V gene: TRBV13; D gene: .; CDR3 protein: CASSLGSGTEAFF; CDR3 DNA: TGTGCCAGCAGCTTAGGATCCGGGACTGAAGCTTTCTTT
J gene: TRBJ1-1; clone size: .; V gene: TRBV4-1; D gene: .; CDR3 protein: CASSQDQTEAFF; CDR3 DNA: TGCGCCAGCAGCCAAGATCAAACTGAAGCTTTCTTT
J gene: TRBJ1-6; clone size: once; V gene: TRBV19; D gene: TRBD1; CDR3 protein: CASSIEGQGDSPLHF; CDR3 DNA: TGTGCCAGTAGTATAGAGGGACAGGGAGATTCACCCCTCCACTTT
J gene: TRBJ1-1; clone size: .; V gene: TRBV5-1; D gene: TRBD1; CDR3 protein: CASSPWDRVNTEAFF; CDR3 DNA: TGCGCCAGCAGCCCCTGGGACAGGGTGAACACTGAAGCTTTCTTT
J gene: TRBJ2-1; clone size: .; V gene: TRBV5-1; D gene: .; CDR3 protein: CASSLLDEQFF; CDR3 DNA: TGCGCCAGCAGCTTGCTCGATGAGCAGTTCTTC
J gene: TRBJ2-3; clone size: .; V gene: TRBV3-1/TRBV3-2; D gene: .; CDR3 protein: CASSLLVGQRGFADTQYF; CDR3 DNA: TGTGCCAGCAGCCTCTTAGTCGGACAGAGAGGGTTCGCAGATACGCAGTATTTT
J gene: TRBJ2-1; clone size: .; V gene: TRBV11-2; D gene: .; CDR3 protein: CASRSVPDEQFF; CDR3 DNA: TGTGCCAGCAGGTCCGTTCCCGATGAGCAGTTCTTC
J gene: TRBJ2-7; clone size: .; V gene: TRBV14; D gene: .; CDR3 protein: CASSQGLWDEQYF; CDR3 DNA: TGTGCCAGCAGCCAAGGACTCTGGGACGAGCAGTACTTC
J gene: TRBJ2-1; clone size: .; V gene: TRBV4-2; D gene: TRBD2; CDR3 protein: CASSQVAGGLGYEQFF; CDR3 DNA: TGTGCCAGCAGCCAAGTAGCGGGGGGCCTGGGGTATGAGCAGTTCTTC
J gene: TRBJ2-5; clone size: .; V gene: TRBV18; D gene: TRBD1; CDR3 protein: CASTQDRGLQETQYF; CDR3 DNA: TGTGCCAGCACACAGGACAGGGGGCTTCAGGAGACCCAGTACTTC
J gene: TRBJ1-1; clone size: .; V gene: TRBV7-6; D gene: TRBD1; CDR3 protein: CASSLDSRAGGMNTEAFF; CDR3 DNA: TGTGCCAGCAGCTTAGATAGCAGGGCAGGGGGTATGAACACTGAAGCTTTCTTT
J gene: TRBJ2-7; clone size: few; V gene: TRBV5-4; D gene: .; CDR3 protein: CASSLDRTYEQYF; CDR3 DNA: TGTGCCAGCAGCTTGGACAGGACCTACGAGCAGTACTTC
J gene: TRBJ1-1; clone size: .; V gene: TRBV6-5; D gene: .; CDR3 protein: CASSQSTGYTEAFF; CDR3 DNA: TGTGCCAGCAGTCAGAGTACAGGGTACACTGAAGCTTTCTTT
J gene: TRBJ1-1; clone size: .; V gene: TRBV4-2; D gene: TRBD1; CDR3 protein: CASSQGTGYVTAFF; CDR3 DNA: TGTGCCAGCAGCCAGGGGACAGGGTATGTAACGGCTTTCTTT
J gene: TRBJ1-1; clone size: once; V gene: TRBV6-5; D gene: .; CDR3 protein: CASSPTDSNTEAFF; CDR3 DNA: TGTGCCAGCAGTCCCACGGACAGTAACACTGAAGCTTTCTTT
J gene: TRBJ2-7; clone size: .; V gene: TRBV5-8; D gene: TRBD1; CDR3 protein: CASSLKRGRYEQYF; CDR3 DNA: TGTGCCAGCAGCTTGAAAAGGGGGCGGTACGAGCAGTACTTC
J gene: TRBJ1-2; clone size: .; V gene: TRBV28; D gene: TRBD1; CDR3 protein: CASSTSRTGPPHTF; CDR3 DNA: TGTGCCAGCAGTACCTCACGGACAGGGCCGCCGCACACCTTC
J gene: TRBJ2-7; clone size: .; V gene: TRBV7-9; D gene: .; CDR3 protein: CASSLARAGARRSYEQYF; CDR3 DNA: TGTGCCAGCAGCTTAGCGCGTGCAGGGGCGAGGAGGTCCTACGAGCAGTACTTC
J gene: TRBJ1-1; clone size: .; V gene: TRBV5-1; D gene: .; CDR3 protein: CASSLDTMNTEAFF; CDR3 DNA: TGCGCCAGCAGCTTGGACACGATGAACACTGAAGCTTTCTTT
J gene: TRBJ1-6; clone size: once; V gene: TRBV5-1; D gene: TRBD1; CDR3 protein: CASSLGADRSYNSPLHF; CDR3 DNA: TGCGCCAGCAGCTTGGGGGCGGACAGGTCCTATAATTCACCCCTCCACTTT
J gene: TRBJ1-5; clone size: .; V gene: TRBV15; D gene: .; CDR3 protein: CATSRSQRAGGNQPQHF; CDR3 DNA: TGTGCCACCAGCAGATCACAAAGGGCGGGGGGAAATCAGCCCCAGCATTTT
J gene: TRBJ2-2; clone size: .; V gene: TRBV24-1; D gene: .; CDR3 protein: CATSEQSGSAGELFF; CDR3 DNA: TGTGCCACCAGTGAACAATCAGGGTCCGCCGGGGAGCTGTTTTTT
J gene: TRBJ1-2; clone size: .; V gene: TRBV19; D gene: TRBD1; CDR3 protein: CASSRKGTGGLNYGYTF; CDR3 DNA: TGTGCCAGTAGTCGGAAGGGGACAGGAGGATTAAACTATGGCTACACCTTC
J gene: TRBJ2-1; clone size: .; V gene: TRBV19; D gene: TRBD2; CDR3 protein: CASSASGGVYNEQFF; CDR3 DNA: TGTGCCAGTAGTGCTAGCGGGGGGGTCTACAATGAGCAGTTCTTC
J gene: TRBJ1-2; clone size: .; V gene: TRBV30; D gene: TRBD1; CDR3 protein: CAYKGAYGYTF; CDR3 DNA: TGTGCCTATAAGGGGGCCTATGGCTACACCTTC
J gene: TRBJ2-7; clone size: .; V gene: TRBV6-5; D gene: TRBD1; CDR3 protein: CASTRGQGSFEQYF; CDR3 DNA: TGTGCCAGCACTAGGGGACAGGGGTCCTTCGAGCAGTACTTC
J gene: TRBJ1-1; clone size: .; V gene: TRBV29-1; D gene: .; CDR3 protein: CSVSRGVMNTEAFF; CDR3 DNA: TGCAGCGTTTCTAGGGGTGTCATGAACACTGAAGCTTTCTTT
J gene: TRBJ1-6; clone size: .; V gene: TRBV6-5; D gene: TRBD1; CDR3 protein: CASSYSIGTENSPLHF; CDR3 DNA: TGTGCCAGCAGTTACTCCATTGGGACAGAAAATTCACCCCTCCACTTT
J gene: TRBJ1-4; clone size: .; V gene: TRBV29-1; D gene: .; CDR3 protein: CSVSQLNEKLFF; CDR3 DNA: TGCAGCGTTTCCCAACTTAATGAAAAACTGTTTTTT
J gene: TRBJ2-3; clone size: once; V gene: TRBV5-4; D gene: TRBD2; CDR3 protein: CASSRASGGRSTDTQYF; CDR3 DNA: TGTGCCAGCAGCCGCGCTAGCGGGGGGAGAAGCACAGATACGCAGTATTTT
J gene: TRBJ2-5; clone size: .; V gene: TRBV19; D gene: TRBD2; CDR3 protein: CASSIGTSGSQETQYF; CDR3 DNA: TGTGCCAGTAGTATAGGTACTAGCGGGAGCCAAGAGACCCAGTACTTC
J gene: TRBJ1-2; clone size: .; V gene: TRBV11-2; D gene: .; CDR3 protein: CASRRPGGRGGYTF; CDR3 DNA: TGTGCCAGCAGAAGACCCGGGGGAAGAGGTGGCTACACCTTC
J gene: TRBJ2-2; clone size: .; V gene: TRBV2; D gene: TRBD2; CDR3 protein: CASRFGLAVNTGELFF; CDR3 DNA: TGTGCCAGCAGGTTTGGACTAGCGGTTAACACCGGGGAGCTGTTTTTT
J gene: TRBJ1-6; clone size: .; V gene: TRBV5-1; D gene: TRBD1; CDR3 protein: CASSPRTGQVNSPLHF; CDR3 DNA: TGCGCCAGCAGCCCTCGGACAGGGCAGGTCAATTCACCCCTCCACTTT
J gene: TRBJ2-3; clone size: .; V gene: TRBV9; D gene: .; CDR3 protein: CASSAYSTSTDTQYF; CDR3 DNA: TGTGCCAGCAGCGCCTATTCGACTAGCACAGATACGCAGTATTTT
J gene: TRBJ2-7; clone size: .; V gene: TRBV29-1; D gene: TRBD1; CDR3 protein: CSVVLSGQGGEQYF; CDR3 DNA: TGCAGCGTTGTCTTGTCGGGACAGGGTGGCGAGCAGTACTTC
J gene: TRBJ1-1; clone size: .; V gene: TRBV6-6; D gene: TRBD1; CDR3 protein: CASRTGFTNDEAFF; CDR3 DNA: TGTGCCAGCAGGACAGGGTTCACAAATGATGAAGCTTTCTTT
J gene: TRBJ2-6; clone size: .; V gene: TRBV6-5; D gene: .; CDR3 protein: CASSYYGAGANVLTF; CDR3 DNA: TGTGCCAGCAGTTACTACGGGGCTGGGGCCAACGTCCTGACTTTC
J gene: TRBJ2-7; clone size: few; V gene: TRBV5-8; D gene: TRBD2; CDR3 protein: CASSLGLAGTGDEQYF; CDR3 DNA: TGTGCCAGCAGCTTGGGACTAGCGGGGACTGGTGATGAGCAGTACTTC
J gene: TRBJ1-1; clone size: .; V gene: TRBV2; D gene: TRBD1; CDR3 protein: CASRGQGASAFF; CDR3 DNA: TGTGCCAGCAGGGGACAGGGGGCATCTGCTTTCTTT